The sequence of this TCR beta chain was determined in a study of blood T cell repertoires in COVID-19 (dated by TCRdb to the early 2020s). Notes on the research overall: Collaborator samples came from the United States, Italy and Spain and covered acute and convalescent phases of COVID-19. The repertoires were made available in a free public database intended to serve as a resource for research on the immune response to SARS-CoV-2. The prospective study material was composed of cDNA or gDNA derived from T cells, B-cell-depleted T cells, or PBMCs. The samples were drawn from the first 160 participants of the ongoing ImmuneRACE study and from 950 to 1,500 subjects provided by 6 global collaborators. Where available, HLA class I and class II types were obtained from metadata supplied by the sample provider rather than from assay-based typing. Subjects who had been exposed to COVID-19, were actively infected with it, or had recovered from it provided the deeply sampled blood TCRbeta repertoires that made up the dataset. Sample metadata almost always included a de-identified subject ID, COVID-19 status, age in years and sex. What the research found in general, with its limitations: Clinical and demographic metadata were provided uncurated, with the amount varying by source and participant.

Collaborating institutions collected whole blood in K2EDTA tubes following their own protocols. For TCRbeta analysis, collaborators shipped samples as frozen whole blood, isolated PBMCs, or DNA extracted from either of those sample types. Trimming leaves V shorter by 4 bases and J shorter by 3 bases, with the junction holding 1 base beyond the gene matches. The CDR3 runs 13 amino acids, cysteine and phenylalanine included. The retained sequence is limited to the CDR3, 39 bases, with the frame set at the first base. The germline V gene supplies CDR1 SQVTM and CDR2 ANQGSEA. TCRbeta CDR3 regions were amplified from genomic DNA by means of the immunoSEQ Assay, a bias-controlled multiplex PCR. Regarding the original processing steps: The number of nucleated cells in each sample was estimated by amplification of reference gene primers within the assay. Sequence reads were collapsed and filtered to measure the absolute abundance of every unique TCRbeta CDR3 rearrangement. Productive Simpson clonality was computed per sample as the square root of Simpson's diversity index over productive rearrangements. TCRdb mirrors the immuneACCESS table, restricted to in-frame sequences. Some clones are absent from its copies; in checked studies, under half trace to an unresolved V gene, and the reason for the others is unknown. V and J calls plus clone size are reproduced from that table; the DNA served to infer D and trimming. This sample has 50,000 or so clones in its table, and over 65% of those were observed once. The ten largest clonotypes hold more than 4.5% of the sample.

This clone showed up just once. Its antigen remains undetermined. No qualities accompany the bases; no much larger clone lies one base away. The receptor comes from a man aged 40-50 years with active COVID-19. This chain is built from TRBV29-1 and TRBJ1-4; TRBD1 matches 8 bases in the middle. The sequencing input was peripheral blood. At the DNA level, the sequence is TGCAGCGTTGGGGGACAGGCTAATGAAAAACTGTTTTTT. This sequence encodes CSVGGQANEKLFF. This CDR3, with the reference TRBV29-1 and TRBJ1-4 proteins standing in past its ends, gives the full variable domain SAVISQKPSRDICQRGTSLTIQCQVDSQVTMMFWYRQQPGQSLTLIATANQGSEATYESGFVIDKFPISRPNLTFSTLTVSNMSPEDSSIYLCSVGGQANEKLFFGSGTQLSVL.